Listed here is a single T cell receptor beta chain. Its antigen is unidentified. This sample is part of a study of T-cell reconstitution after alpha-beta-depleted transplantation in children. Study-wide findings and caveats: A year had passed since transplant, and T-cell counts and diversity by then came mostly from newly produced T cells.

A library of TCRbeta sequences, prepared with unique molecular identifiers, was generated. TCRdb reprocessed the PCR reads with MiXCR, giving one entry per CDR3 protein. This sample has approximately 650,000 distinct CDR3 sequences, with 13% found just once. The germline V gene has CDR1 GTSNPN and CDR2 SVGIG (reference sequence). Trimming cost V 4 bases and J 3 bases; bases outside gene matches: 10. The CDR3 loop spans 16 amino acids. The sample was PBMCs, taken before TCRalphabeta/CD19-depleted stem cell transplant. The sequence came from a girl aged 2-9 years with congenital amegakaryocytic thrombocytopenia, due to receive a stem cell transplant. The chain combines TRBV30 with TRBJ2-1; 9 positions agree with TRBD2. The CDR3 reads CAWTPALAGSYNEQFF. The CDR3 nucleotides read TGTGCCTGGACCCCCGCCCTAGCGGGAAGCTACAATGAGCAGTTCTTC.